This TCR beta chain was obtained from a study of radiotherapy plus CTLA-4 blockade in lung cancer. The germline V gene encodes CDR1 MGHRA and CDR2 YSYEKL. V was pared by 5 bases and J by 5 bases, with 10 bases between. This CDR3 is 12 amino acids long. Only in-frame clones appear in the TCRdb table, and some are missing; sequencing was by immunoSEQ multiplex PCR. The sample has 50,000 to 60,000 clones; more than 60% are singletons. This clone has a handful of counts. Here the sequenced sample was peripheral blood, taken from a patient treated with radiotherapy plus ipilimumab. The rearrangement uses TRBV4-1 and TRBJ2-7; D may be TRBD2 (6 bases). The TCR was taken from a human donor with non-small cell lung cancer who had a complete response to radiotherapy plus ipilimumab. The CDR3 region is CASSATGDEQYV. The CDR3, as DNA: TGCGCCAGCAGCGCGACGGGGGACGAGCAGTACGTC.